These 3 T cell receptor beta chains were all obtained from the same sample, sequenced in a study of Ad26.COV2.S vaccination and SARS-CoV-2 variants. Treatment specified: some 19 received Ad26.COV2.S at low or high dose, single or two shots; roughly 5 received placebo; per-sample allocation not given. Sampling was performed 63 days after the first vaccine or placebo injection. The table came from immunoSEQ multiplex PCR; TCRdb's copy has only in-frame clones and leaves some out. The sample holds about 420,000 clones; roughly 90% are singletons and the top ten take around 3.6%. The source material was peripheral blood, sampled in a trial of Ad26.COV2.S vaccine versus placebo. These receptors all come from a person between 18 and 65 years old who received the Ad26.COV2.S COVID-19 vaccine or a placebo.

This clone was detected only once. V gene TRBV7-3 combines with J gene TRBJ2-3; possibly TRBD2 for D (7 bases). This CDR3 contains 15 residues. Trimming removed 4 bases at V and 5 bases at J, with 16 bases between. Germline assignment: CDR1 SGHTA and CDR2 FQGTGA. CDR3 sequence reads: CASSSLAGALDTQYF. The CDR3 DNA follows: TGTGCCAGCAGCTCGTTGGCGGGGGCTCTAGATACGCAGTATTTT.

The chain is built from TRBV24-1 and TRBJ1-5; the D is unclear. Trimming cost V 3 bases and J 9 bases, with 8 bases left between them. CDR1 is KGHDR, CDR2 SFDVKD, per germline. This CDR3 spans 12 amino acids. CDR3 DNA sequence: TGTGCCACCAGTGATCCCCCCGGGCCCCAGCATTTT. Its translation: CATSDPPGPQHF.

J is TRBJ1-1 and V is TRBV15, with D hard to call. This CDR3 is built from 14 residues. The germline V gene has CDR1 LNHNV and CDR2 YYDKDF (reference sequence). The ends were cut back, 1 base at V and 2 bases at J, with 8 bases in the middle. In nucleotides, the CDR3 is TGTGCCACCAGCAGAGTTTCGCGAAACACTGAAGCTTTCTTT. Amino acid sequence: CATSRVSRNTEAFF.